The 26 T cell receptor beta chains given below trace back to one sample, sequenced in a study of PD-1 blockade in mismatch repair-deficient tumors (dated by TCRdb to the late 2010s). Receptor amplification or capture employed the immunoSEQ multiplex PCR assay. TCRdb took over this immuneACCESS table, retaining in-frame rearrangements with V and J assigned. Such tables are incomplete; in checked studies, under half of the missing clones stem from an unresolved V gene, and the remainder is unexplained. The sample yields 60,000 to 65,000 clones; around 88% were counted once. The ten top clones hold approximately 15% of the sample. The sequencing used peripheral blood, collected 52 weeks after starting pembrolizumab. The receptors were gathered from an adult with mismatch repair-deficient cancer.

This chain joins TRBV6-1 and TRBJ1-4; D is uncertain. This CDR3 region has 14 residues. The germline V gene encodes CDR1 MNHNS and CDR2 SASEGT. Deletions cut 2 bases from V and 14 bases from J, with 18 bases between. The CDR3 is CASSEMFVLGMLFF. CDR3 coding DNA: TGTGCCAGCAGTGAAATGTTCGTCTTGGGGATGCTGTTTTTT.

V and J are TRBV2 and TRBJ2-2; D not resolved. Germline CDR1 reads SNHLY; CDR2 reads FYNNEI. The CDR3 has 14 amino acids. The V and J ends lost 0 bases and 1 base respectively, with 3 bases between them. CDR3: CASSEARNTGELFF. For the CDR3, the DNA is TGTGCCAGCAGTGAAGCCAGGAACACCGGGGAGCTGTTTTTT.

The chain recombines TRBV9 with TRBJ2-1; no clear D. CDR1 and CDR2 from the germline V gene are SGDLS and YYNGEE. The CDR3 is 15 amino acids. Trimming took off 2 bases at V and 5 bases at J, with 14 bases between the two ends. The CDR3 coding sequence is TGTGCCAGCAGCGTTCGCGGCCGTAATGACAATGAGCAGTTCTTC. The encoded protein is CASSVRGRNDNEQFF.

CDR3 in amino acids: CASSDTGGRYGYTF. The CDR3 DNA follows: TGTGCCAGCAGTGACACAGGGGGCAGATATGGCTACACCTTC. The rearrangement uses TRBV6-5 and TRBJ1-2, with 9 bases identical to TRBD1. Germline assignment: CDR1 MNHEY and CDR2 SVGAGI. The CDR3 length is 14 residues. The junction had 6 bases not matched to a gene; V was cut back by 5 bases and J by 5 bases.

The genes are TRBV14 and TRBJ2-1, with 7 bases lining up with TRBD2. The CDR3 extends over 16 amino acids. Trimming cost V 0 bases and J 3 bases; bases outside gene matches: 5. Germline lookup yields CDR1 SGHDN and CDR2 FVKESK. In DNA form, the CDR3 reads TGTGCCAGCAGCCAAGATTGGGGAGGGGTCTACAATGAGCAGTTCTTC. This encodes CASSQDWGGVYNEQFF.

The V gene is TRBV19, the J gene TRBJ1-5; D gene uncertain. The CDR3 sequence is 12 residues long. V gave up 2 bases and J gave up 7 bases, with 6 bases separating them. CDR1 is LNHDA and CDR2 is SQIVND in the germline V gene (reference sequence). CDR3 sequence: CASSISRQPQHF. In DNA, the CDR3 is TGTGCCAGTAGTATATCCAGGCAGCCCCAGCATTTT.

This chain links TRBV28 with TRBJ2-7, with D perhaps given as TRBD1 or TRBD2 (5 bases each). The V and J ends lost 5 bases and 5 bases respectively, with 10 bases between them. The CDR3 contains 12 residues. From germline, CDR1 is MDHEN and CDR2 SYDVKM. This CDR3 reads CASSEGFHEQYF. In DNA form, the CDR3 reads TGTGCCAGCAGTGAGGGGTTCCACGAGCAGTACTTC. Looking up the rest from reference TRBV28 and TRBJ2-7 gives the full variable domain: DVKVTQSSRYLVKRTGEKVFLECVQDMDHENMFWYRQDPGLGLRLIYFSYDVKMKEKGDIPEGYSVSREKKERFSLILESASTNQTSMYLCASSEGFHEQYFGPGTRLTVT.

This chain uses TRBV19 with TRBJ2-7; 13 bases agree with TRBD2. The CDR3 has 14 residues. Germline-derived CDR1 and CDR2 are LNHDA and SQIVND (reference sequence). The J segment lost 5 bases and the V segment lost 5 bases, leaving 3 bases of the junction unmatched. The CDR3 bases are TGTGCCAGTAGTTGGACTAGCGGGAGCCACGAGCAGTACTTC. As protein: CASSWTSGSHEQYF.

By share, this clone counts as medium-sized. The genes are TRBV9 and TRBJ2-1, with TRBD1 matching 9 bases. The junction had 6 bases not matched to a gene; V was cut back by 4 bases and J by 7 bases. From germline, CDR1 is SGDLS and CDR2 YYNGEE. This CDR3 is 14 amino acids long. CDR3 DNA: TGTGCCAGCAGCCTGGGACAGGGTCAAAATGAGCAGTTCTTC. Translated: CASSLGQGQNEQFF.

V usage is TRBV9 and J usage is TRBJ2-1; 10 bases fit TRBD2. The V and J ends lost 2 bases and 3 bases, in that order; junction bases with no gene match: 2. Germline V gene lookup returns CDR1 SGDLS and CDR2 YYNGEE. CDR3 size: 15 residues. The CDR3 DNA reads as TGTGCCAGCAGCGTTAGCGGGAGGAACTACAATGAGCAGTTCTTC. This gives the protein CASSVSGRNYNEQFF.

V and J are TRBV2 and TRBJ2-3; TRBD2 agrees at 9 bases. After removal of 5 bases from V and 5 bases from J, the junction contained 14 bases not matched to a gene. Per the germline V gene, CDR1 is SNHLY and CDR2 is FYNNEI. CDR3 size: 17 residues. The CDR3 DNA reads as TGTGCCAGCAGTAACGGAGGTGCGGGAGGGTTAGGAGATACGCAGTATTTT. It encodes CASSNGGAGGLGDTQYF.

The CDR3 DNA is TGTGCCAGCAGCGTAGAAGAAAGGACAGGGGTCTATGGCTACACCTTC. Amino acids: CASSVEERTGVYGYTF. This chain connects TRBV9 to TRBJ1-2; 9 bases agree with TRBD1. V lost 0 bases, J lost 4 bases, and 7 bases stayed unmatched. In germline, CDR1 is SGDLS, CDR2 YYNGEE. CDR3 length: 16 amino acids.

The chain employs TRBV7-6 and TRBJ2-3, with D tentatively TRBD1 (5 bases). The length of the CDR3 is 13 residues. Trimming took 3 bases from V and 3 from J, leaving 7 bases between them. CDR1 SGHVS and CDR2 FNYEAQ come from the germline V gene. The CDR3 loop reads CASSLGPTDTQYF. CDR3 nucleotides: TGTGCCAGCAGCTTGGGGCCGACAGATACGCAGTATTTT.

This rearrangement joins TRBV7-3 to TRBJ2-7, with 16 bases that match TRBD2. After removal of 4 bases from V and 7 bases from J, the junction contained 16 bases not matched to a gene. Germline V gene data show CDR1 as SGHTA and CDR2 as FQGTGA. The CDR3 length is 19 residues. CDR3 in amino acids: CASSSPGTSGRAPTKEQYF. CDR3 DNA sequence: TGTGCCAGCAGCTCCCCCGGGACTAGCGGGAGGGCCCCTACGAAGGAGCAGTACTTC.

Concerning this clone: The junction shows a germline mismatch at one end, possibly a read error. Other DNA sequences of this sample code for an identical CDR3. The chain joins TRBV9 to TRBJ2-3; D possibly corresponds to TRBD2 (6 bases). Germline V gene sequence: CDR1 SGDLS, CDR2 YYNGEE. The length of the CDR3 is 16 residues. As DNA, the CDR3 is TGTGCCAGCAGTGTAGCGGCGGCGGGAATCACAGATACGCAGTATTTT. Amino acid sequence: CASSVAAAGITDTQYF. Drawing the rest from reference TRBV9 and TRBJ2-3, the complete variable domain is DSGVTQTPKHLITATGQRVTLRCSPRSGDLSVYWYQQSLDQGLQFLIQYYNGEERAKGNILERFSAQQFPDLHSELNLSSLELGDSALYFCASSVAAAGITDTQYFGPGTRLTVL.

This chain connects TRBV6-6 to TRBJ2-3; possibly TRBD2 for D (5 bases). The ends were cut back, 5 bases at V and 2 bases at J, with 17 bases in the middle. CDR3 length: 16 amino acids. CDR1 and CDR2 (germline): MNHNY, SVGAGI (reference sequence). The CDR3 nucleotides read TGTGCCAGCAGTAGGCGGGTAGACCGGATCACAGATACGCAGTATTTT. The encoded protein is CASSRRVDRITDTQYF.

This chain connects TRBV2 to TRBJ2-7; TRBD1 matches at 9 bases. This CDR3 contains 16 residues. V shed 7 bases, J shed 3 bases, and the junction held 13 bases outside the gene matches. The germline gives CDR1 SNHLY, CDR2 FYNNEI. In nucleotides, the CDR3 is TGTGCCAGCAATCTGCCGGCCGGACAGGGGTACTACGAGCAGTACTTC. Translation: CASNLPAGQGYYEQYF.

This clone is termed medium-sized. The rearrangement joins TRBV28 to TRBJ1-1; 8 nucleotides match TRBD1. The V segment lost 6 bases and the J segment 6 bases; nucleotides outside the gene matches: 15. Germline CDR1 is MDHEN and CDR2 is SYDVKM. The length of the CDR3 is 16 residues. The CDR3 sequence is CASRESSDRAGPEAFF. As DNA, the CDR3 is TGTGCCAGCAGGGAAAGTTCGGACAGGGCGGGTCCTGAAGCTTTCTTT.

A single count supports this clone. The rearrangement links TRBV6-4 to TRBJ2-1; D gene unclear. CDR3 length: 16 amino acids. CDR1 and CDR2 from the germline V gene are MRHNA and SNTAGT. Trimming left V 0 bases short and J 7 bases short, with 16 bases between. CDR3 region: CASSDSYGRLGNEQFF. The DNA for the CDR3 is TGTGCCAGCAGTGACTCTTACGGGCGTTTAGGGAATGAGCAGTTCTTC.

V usage is TRBV2 and J usage is TRBJ2-7; D might be TRBD2 (5 bases). CDR1 and CDR2 (germline): SNHLY, FYNNEI. The CDR3 runs to 16 residues. Trimming stripped 5 bases from V and 3 bases from J, with 20 bases between. CDR3 nucleotide sequence: TGTGCCAGCAGTAACCCCGGGGTAGCGAGGGACTACGAGCAGTACTTC. Translation: CASSNPGVARDYEQYF.

This sequence joins TRBV28 and TRBJ2-6, with D maybe TRBD1 (6 bases). V shed 3 bases and J shed 4 bases, with 10 bases lying between them. The CDR3 runs to 15 residues. Germline CDR1 is MDHEN and CDR2 is SYDVKM. CDR3 in amino acids: CASSFRGSGANVLTF. CDR3 in DNA: TGTGCCAGCAGTTTTAGGGGGAGCGGGGCCAACGTCCTGACTTTC. Complete variable domain (other parts from reference TRBV28 and TRBJ2-6): DVKVTQSSRYLVKRTGEKVFLECVQDMDHENMFWYRQDPGLGLRLIYFSYDVKMKEKGDIPEGYSVSREKKERFSLILESASTNQTSMYLCASSFRGSGANVLTFGAGSRLTVL.

The chain is built from TRBV11-2 and TRBJ2-4, with D tentatively TRBD1 (6 bases). The CDR3 contains 15 residues. In germline, CDR1 is SGHAT, CDR2 FQNNGV. V lost 2 bases and J 5 bases, leaving 13 bases between the germline ends. This chain's CDR3 is CASSLSSRGENIQYF. The CDR3 DNA is TGTGCCAGCAGCTTAAGTTCCAGGGGCGAAAACATTCAGTACTTC.

CDR3 loop: CASSIAWMQINSYEQYF. The CDR3 DNA sequence: TGTGCCAGTAGTATAGCCTGGATGCAGATAAACTCCTACGAGCAGTACTTC. The chain employs TRBV19 and TRBJ2-7; D unclear. With 1 base removed from V and 0 bases from J, the gap between germline ends came to 16 bases. There are 17 residues in the CDR3. Germline-derived CDR1 and CDR2 are LNHDA and SQIVND (reference sequence).

J is TRBJ2-2 and V is TRBV19; D remains unclear. V shed 3 bases and J shed 3 bases, with 2 bases lying between them. The CDR3 runs 12 residues. Germline V gene sequence: CDR1 LNHDA, CDR2 SQIVND (reference sequence). In DNA, the CDR3 is TGTGCCAGTAGTATTTACACCGGGGAGCTGTTTTTT. Residues: CASSIYTGELFF. Combining the CDR3 with reference TRBV19 and TRBJ2-2 gives the whole variable domain DGGITQSPKYLFRKEGQNVTLSCEQNLNHDAMYWYRQDPGQGLRLIYYSQIVNDFQKGDIAEGYSVSREKKESFPLTVTSAQKNPTAFYLCASSIYTGELFFGEGSRLTVL.

The J gene is TRBJ2-3, the V gene TRBV6-6; 12 nucleotides line up with TRBD2. CDR3 length: 16 residues. Germline V lookup: CDR1 MNHNY, CDR2 SVGAGI (reference sequence). V lost 4 bases, J lost 2 bases, and 4 bases stayed unmatched. CDR3 residues: CASSSGLAGYTDTQYF. The CDR3 nucleotides are TGTGCCAGCAGTTCCGGACTAGCGGGGTACACAGATACGCAGTATTTT.

The CDR3 is CASSLDHRGSTEAFF. Here the CDR3 DNA reads TGTGCCAGCAGCTTAGATCACCGAGGATCCACTGAAGCTTTCTTT. The chain carries TRBV7-8 and TRBJ1-1, with no clear D. From germline, CDR1 is SGHVS and CDR2 FQNEAQ. Trimming left V 1 base short and J 4 bases short, with 13 bases between. The CDR3 has 15 amino acids.